This T cell receptor beta chain was sequenced during a study of somatic mutations in cytotoxic T cells in rheumatoid arthritis. Study details: T-cell populations stained with V beta antibodies were in some cases flow-sorted at nearly 100% purity, including V beta1+ cells that were sequenced for TCRB.

Study outcomes and limitations: Among under 75 patients, 8 showed a largest CD8+ clone that surpassed 20% of CD8+ cells. CD8+ clonality rose with age in rheumatoid arthritis patients, unlike in healthy controls.

This clone occurred a few times. Its antigen is undetermined. Sequencing was performed with immunoSEQ multiplex PCR; in TCRdb, only in-frame clones are kept and a portion is missing. Of 20,000 to 25,000 clones listed, more than 65% were seen once; the top ten hold about 11%. Deletions cut 5 bases from V and 0 bases from J, with 13 bases between. The CDR3 is 15 amino acids. CDR1 is MNHEY, CDR2 SVGAGI, per germline. Isolating CD4+ and CD8+ cells involved positive magnetic bead selection on an AutoMACS. Their purity was then checked by flow cytometry. The chain joins TRBV6-5 to TRBJ1-1; D call uncertain. The clonotype originates from an adult with rheumatoid arthritis. Sample: CD8+ T cells sorted from blood. CDR3 bases: TGTGCCAGCAGTCAGGCCCATGGTTTGAACACTGAAGCTTTCTTT. Its translation: CASSQAHGLNTEAFF.